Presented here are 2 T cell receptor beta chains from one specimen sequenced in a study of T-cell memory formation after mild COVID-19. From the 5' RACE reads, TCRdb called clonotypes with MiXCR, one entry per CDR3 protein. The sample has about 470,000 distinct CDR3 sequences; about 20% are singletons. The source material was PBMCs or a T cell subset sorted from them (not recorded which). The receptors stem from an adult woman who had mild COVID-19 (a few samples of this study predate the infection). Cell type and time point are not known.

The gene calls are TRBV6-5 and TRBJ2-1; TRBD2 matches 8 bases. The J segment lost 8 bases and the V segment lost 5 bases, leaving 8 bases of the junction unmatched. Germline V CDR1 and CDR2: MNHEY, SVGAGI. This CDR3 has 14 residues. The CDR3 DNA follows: TGTGCCAGCAGTAAGCGGGAGAGGGCGGATGAGCAGTTCTTC. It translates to CASSKRERADEQFF.

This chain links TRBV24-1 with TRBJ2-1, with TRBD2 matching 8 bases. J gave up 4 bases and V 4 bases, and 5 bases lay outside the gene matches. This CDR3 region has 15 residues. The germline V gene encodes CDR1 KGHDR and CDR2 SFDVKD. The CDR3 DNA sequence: TGTGCCACCAGTGACTGGACTAGCTCGTACAATGAGCAGTTCTTC. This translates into CATSDWTSSYNEQFF.